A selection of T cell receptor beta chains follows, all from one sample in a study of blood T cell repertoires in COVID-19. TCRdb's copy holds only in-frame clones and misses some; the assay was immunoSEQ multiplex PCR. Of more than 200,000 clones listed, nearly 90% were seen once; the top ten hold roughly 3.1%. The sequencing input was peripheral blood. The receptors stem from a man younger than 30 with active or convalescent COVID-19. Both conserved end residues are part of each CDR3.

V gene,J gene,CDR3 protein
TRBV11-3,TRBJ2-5,CASSPRHLQETQYF
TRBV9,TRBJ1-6,CASSVYSSSYNSPLHF
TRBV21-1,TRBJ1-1,CASSADRSIMNTEAFF
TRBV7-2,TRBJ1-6,CASSFSGTGSSPLHF
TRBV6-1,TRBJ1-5,CASSEPPRGGRSNQPQHF
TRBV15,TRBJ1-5,CATSRDRGIRSQHF
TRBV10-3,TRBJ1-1,CAISAAGANTEAFF
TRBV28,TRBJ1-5,CASSPGQGKVSNQPQHF
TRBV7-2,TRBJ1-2,CASSTRQDSYGYTF
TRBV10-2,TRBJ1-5,CASKEAGDNKYSNQPQHF
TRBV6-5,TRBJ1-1,CASNPGMNTEAFF
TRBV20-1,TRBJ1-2,CSASVTEAKGYTF
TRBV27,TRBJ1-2,CASCKTRGAFYGYTF
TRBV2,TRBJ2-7,CASKGASGRWEQYF
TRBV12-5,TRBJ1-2,CASGLVVGARTYGYTF
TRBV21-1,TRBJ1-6,CASGRHGVESPLHF
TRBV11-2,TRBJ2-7,CASSLVYSSYEQYF
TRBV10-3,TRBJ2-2,CAITGDSNTGELFF
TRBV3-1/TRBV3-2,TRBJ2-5,CASSQGSGGYF
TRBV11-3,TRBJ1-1,CASSLAVNTEAFF
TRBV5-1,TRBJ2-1,CASSSGLTSGGIYNEQFF
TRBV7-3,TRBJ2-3,CASSSGTSETDTQYF
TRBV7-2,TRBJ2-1,CASSLAPVAGGMDEQFF
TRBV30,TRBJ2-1,CTTQRGYNEQFF
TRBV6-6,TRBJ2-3,CAIRGGTDTQYF
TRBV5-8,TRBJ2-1,CASSLLRLAGAEQFF
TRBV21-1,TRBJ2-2,CASTLTGESNTGELFF
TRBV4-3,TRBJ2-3,CASSPAGSGGSTDTQYF
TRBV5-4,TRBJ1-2,CASSGGTGGLTNYGYTF
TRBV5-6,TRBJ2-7,CASSSTARRISSYEQYF
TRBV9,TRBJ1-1,CASSVVVDTGGTEAFF
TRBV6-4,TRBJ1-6,CASRREPLHF
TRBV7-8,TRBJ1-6,CASSLYHRGYSSSYNSPLHF
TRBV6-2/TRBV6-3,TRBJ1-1,CASSYSRQSMNTEAFF
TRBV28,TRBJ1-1,CASSPTGGPNTEAFF
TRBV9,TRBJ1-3,CASSVGTAFSGNTIYF
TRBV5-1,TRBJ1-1,CASSPRDKMNTEAFF
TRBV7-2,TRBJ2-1,CASSLSPGRGEQFF
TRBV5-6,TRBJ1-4,CASSWRGGWDEKLFF
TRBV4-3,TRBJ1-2,CASSQDGGQGNGYTF
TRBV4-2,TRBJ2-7,CASSRGTGDPYEQYF
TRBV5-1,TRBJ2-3,CASSLSTSATDTQYF
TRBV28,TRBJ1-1,CATEDQGFGAFF
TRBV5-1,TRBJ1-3,CASSLATGSSGNTIYF
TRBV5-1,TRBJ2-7,CASRDGLAPPREQYF
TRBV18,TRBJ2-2,CASSPPGTGTTGELFF
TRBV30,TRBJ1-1,CAWMIGGTEAFF
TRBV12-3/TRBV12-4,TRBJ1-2,CASSSPYGYTF
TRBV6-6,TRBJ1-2,CASRTGTAYLGYGYTF
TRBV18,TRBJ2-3,CASSPGLAWVGTDTQYF
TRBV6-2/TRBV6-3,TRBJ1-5,CASSYSTGQPLSNQPQHF
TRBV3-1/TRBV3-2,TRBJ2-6,CASRGLAENSGANVLTF
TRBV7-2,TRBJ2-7,CASSVKPRTSGVEQYF
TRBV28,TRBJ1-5,CASSFGRKGGQGFISNQPQHF
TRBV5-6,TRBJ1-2,CASSLAGGGYTF
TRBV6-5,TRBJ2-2,CASSWAGGNTGELFF
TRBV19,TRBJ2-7,CATSGGYEQYF